These 9 T cell receptor beta chains came from one sample sequenced in a study of cytomegalovirus exposure and HLA in healthy donors. Amplification used 60 Vbeta primers and 13 Jbeta primers. Measured with immunoSEQ multiplex PCR; TCRdb has only the in-frame clones, and not every one. Among around 300,000 clones listed, approximately 70% were seen once. Sequencing input: PBMCs. These receptors were collected from a female donor in good health and CMV-seronegative.

This clone was seen a few times. Other DNA sequences in this specimen translate into the identical CDR3. The rearrangement uses TRBV11-2 and TRBJ1-3; 7 bases map to TRBD1. Germline CDR1 is SGHAT and CDR2 is FQNNGV. With 5 bases clipped from V and 2 bases from J, the junction kept 15 bases outside the gene matches. The CDR3 sequence is 18 residues long. CDR3 in amino acids: CASSQTPYTGEPGNTIYF. The CDR3 nucleotides read TGTGCCAGCAGCCAAACCCCCTATACAGGGGAACCTGGAAACACCATATATTTT.

The gene calls are TRBV7-6 and TRBJ2-1; D gene unclear. Trimming shortened V by 4 bases and J by 2 bases, and 12 bases separated the two germline ends. This CDR3 spans 15 amino acids. The germline V gene has CDR1 SGHVS and CDR2 FNYEAQ. The CDR3 DNA sequence: TGTGCCAGCAGCTCCCCCTTAGAGGCCTACAATGAGCAGTTCTTC. As protein: CASSSPLEAYNEQFF.

The chain links TRBV18 to TRBJ1-5; 8 bases line up with TRBD1. Per germline, CDR1 KGHSH and CDR2 LQKENI. The CDR3 totals 14 residues. V lost 2 bases, J lost 7 bases, and 4 bases stayed unmatched. The CDR3 protein is CASSPMDRVQPQHF. CDR3 nucleotides: TGTGCCAGCTCACCAATGGACAGGGTCCAGCCCCAGCATTTT.

V usage is TRBV6-6 and J usage is TRBJ2-2; D gene unclear. The V and J ends lost 5 bases and 6 bases respectively, with 10 bases between them. The CDR3 has 13 amino acids. Germline lookup yields CDR1 MNHNY and CDR2 SVGAGI (reference sequence). Written as DNA, the CDR3 is TGTGCCAGCAGTGATCCGGTCCCCGGGGAGCTGTTTTTT. Protein sequence: CASSDPVPGELFF.

This clone was counted a single time. V is TRBV4-2 and J is TRBJ2-5; 8 bases line up with TRBD1. The DNA matches TRBJ2-7 better at its end, which makes the J call doubtful. CDR3 length equals 16 residues. The germline V gene encodes CDR1 LGHNA and CDR2 YNFKEQ. The CDR3 reads CASSQDFRQGFNEQYF. The DNA for the CDR3 is TGTGCCAGCAGCCAAGATTTCAGACAGGGGTTTAACGAGCAGTACTTC.

The chain couples TRBV6-1 to TRBJ2-3, with D possibly TRBD2 on 5 matching bases. This CDR3 contains 11 residues. The germline V gene has CDR1 MNHNS and CDR2 SASEGT. V was pared by 8 bases and J by 6 bases, with 9 bases between. The CDR3 DNA is TGTGCCAGCGTCACGGGGGATACGCAGTATTTT. Its translation is CASVTGDTQYF.

The V gene is TRBV5-6, the J gene TRBJ1-1; no clear D. Germline V gene sequence: CDR1 SGHDT, CDR2 YYEEEE. The CDR3 is made up of 12 amino acids. V was cut by 2 bases and J by 8 bases, with 10 bases left in between. CDR3 sequence reads: CASSLGLQEAFF. The CDR3 DNA is TGTGCCAGCAGCTTAGGTTTACAGGAAGCTTTCTTT.

The chain is built from TRBV5-1 and TRBJ2-3; 9 bases are shared with TRBD2. CDR3 length: 17 amino acids. Germline V gives CDR1 SGHRS, CDR2 YFSETQ. V was pared by 0 bases and J by 6 bases, with 11 bases of the junction left unmatched. CDR3 nucleotides: TGCGCCAGCAGCTTGGCCTATCTAGCGGGAAATGCGGATACGCAGTATTTT. Translated: CASSLAYLAGNADTQYF.

This clone was recorded a few times. V gene TRBV18 combines with J gene TRBJ1-4; D gene uncertain. V gave up 4 bases and J gave up 3 bases, with 12 bases separating them. The CDR3 contains 15 residues. CDR1 and CDR2 from the germline V gene are KGHSH and LQKENI. CDR3 protein: CASSLPGRANEKLFF. CDR3 in DNA: TGTGCCAGCTCACTACCGGGCAGAGCTAATGAAAAACTGTTTTTT.